These T cell receptor beta chains were read from a single sample in a study of blood T cells in healthy people across ages. TCRdb called the 5' RACE reads again in MiXCR, with one record for every CDR3 protein. This repertoire shows about 1.8 million distinct CDR3 sequences, about 50% found once; its top ten account for roughly 2%. The sequenced sample consisted of blood. The receptors originated from a woman between 40 and 50 years old in good health. Both conserved end residues are part of each CDR3. The order of the fields is D gene, CDR3 length, J gene, V gene, clone size, CDR3 protein, CDR3 DNA. D genes are given only for firm matches. Clone size is not always given. Where it is, it says once, few, many or a class for expanded clones.

TRBD2 16 TRBJ2-5 TRBV3-1 few CASSPTTSGTKETQYF TGTGCCAGCAGCCCGACGACTAGCGGGACGAAAGAGACCCAGTACTTC
. 14 TRBJ2-7 TRBV4-3 . CASSQVRTVGEQYF TGCGCCAGCAGCCAAGTGAGGACGGTAGGGGAGCAGTACTTC
TRBD1 16 TRBJ2-1 TRBV5-4 . CASSRITGGRYNEQFF TGTGCCAGCAGCCGAATTACAGGGGGCCGATACAATGAGCAGTTCTTC
. 12 TRBJ2-3 TRBV6-2/TRBV6-3 . CASRRGLDTQYF TGTGCCAGCAGGCGCGGGTTAGATACGCAGTATTTT
. 17 TRBJ2-1 TRBV5-6 . CASSLMTAESSYNEQFF TGTGCCAGCAGCTTGATGACAGCCGAAAGCTCCTACAATGAGCAGTTCTTC
. 13 TRBJ1-2 TRBV7-2 . CASSLEDGRGYTF TGTGCCAGCAGCTTAGAGGACGGCCGGGGCTACACCTTC
TRBD2 16 TRBJ2-3 TRBV7-2 . CASSYGLAGPVYTQYF TGTGCCAGCAGCTACGGACTAGCGGGCCCCGTATATACGCAGTATTTT
TRBD1 13 TRBJ2-7 TRBV19 . CASSDRGPGEQYF TGTGCCAGTTCAGACAGGGGCCCTGGTGAGCAGTACTTC
TRBD2 14 TRBJ2-7 TRBV6-2/TRBV6-3 few CASSYSHSGDEQYF TGTGCCAGCAGTTACAGCCATAGCGGGGACGAGCAGTACTTC
TRBD1 16 TRBJ1-2 TRBV6-1 many CASSRDGRTGGYGYTF TGTGCCAGCAGCCGCGACGGACGAACAGGGGGCTATGGCTACACCTTC
. 13 TRBJ1-2 TRBV6-2/TRBV6-3 . CASSYSGIYGYTF TGTGCCAGCAGTTACTCGGGGATCTATGGCTACACCTTC
TRBD1 16 TRBJ1-5 TRBV27 . CASSRAGGQGAQPQHF TGTGCCAGCAGTCGCGCAGGGGGCCAGGGAGCTCAGCCCCAGCATTTT
. 18 TRBJ1-6 TRBV4-1 . CASSLTTDSSSYNSPLHF TGCGCCAGCAGCCTGACGACCGATTCGAGCTCCTATAATTCACCCCTCCACTTT
. 14 TRBJ2-5 TRBV21-1 once CASSSEVGGCGQYF TGTGCCAGCAGCAGTGAAGTCGGAGGGTGTGGCCAGTACTTC
TRBD1 15 TRBJ2-7 TRBV28 many CASSPTVDRGHEQYF TGTGCCAGCAGTCCCACCGTGGACAGGGGCCACGAGCAGTACTTC
. 15 TRBJ2-5 TRBV6-5 . CASSYEGVIGETQYF TGTGCCAGCAGTTATGAGGGGGTGATAGGAGAGACCCAGTACTTC
. 15 TRBJ2-1 TRBV6-1 . CASSEITRPGDEQFF TGTGCCAGCAGTGAAATTACGCGACCCGGCGATGAGCAGTTCTTC
. 17 TRBJ2-5 TRBV28 many CASSPLVDGGGQETQYF TGTGCCAGCAGTCCCCTGGTTGACGGGGGCGGTCAAGAGACCCAGTACTTC
. 16 TRBJ2-3 TRBV11-2 . CASSPRFPLGTDTQYF TGTGCCAGCAGCCCCCGGTTCCCCCTCGGGACAGATACGCAGTATTTT
. 15 TRBJ2-5 TRBV3-1 . CASSQDGRPQEAQYF TGTGCCAGCAGCCAAGATGGGCGGCCGCAAGAGGCCCAGTACTTC
. 15 TRBJ2-3 TRBV12-3/TRBV12-4 . CASSPFTGSTDTQYF TGTGCCAGCAGCCCTTTTACAGGATCCACAGATACGCAGTATTTT
TRBD1 15 TRBJ2-4 TRBV7-9 few CASTAPRTGEDIQYF TGTGCCAGCACCGCGCCCCGGACAGGGGAAGACATTCAGTACTTC
TRBD1 15 TRBJ2-7 TRBV7-2 few CASSLARQGYWEQYF TGTGCCAGCAGCTTAGCCCGACAGGGCTACTGGGAGCAGTACTTC
. 14 TRBJ2-3 TRBV12-3/TRBV12-4 few CASKRFSSTDTQYF TGTGCCAGCAAGCGATTTTCTAGCACAGATACGCAGTATTTT
. 14 TRBJ2-5 TRBV20-1 few CSAAALSVGGTQYF TGCAGTGCTGCGGCGCTATCGGTGGGGGGGACCCAGTACTTC
. 15 TRBJ2-3 TRBV5-4 . CASPVAEGSTDTQYF TGTGCCAGCCCCGTGGCGGAAGGGAGCACAGATACGCAGTATTTT
TRBD2 13 TRBJ2-1 TRBV18 . CASSPRAGETQFF TGTGCCAGCTCACCGAGGGCGGGAGAGACCCAGTTCTTC
TRBD1 15 TRBJ2-4 TRBV28 few CASSPPGQRKNIQYF TGTGCCAGCAGCCCCCCGGGACAGAGAAAAAACATTCAGTACTTC
. 12 TRBJ1-5 TRBV20-1 few CSAGSSNQPQHF TGCAGTGCAGGAAGTAGCAATCAGCCCCAGCATTTT
. 13 TRBJ1-4 TRBV11-2 . CASSPRFKEKLFF TGTGCCAGCAGCCCTCGGTTTAAGGAAAAACTGTTTTTT
. 12 TRBJ2-1 TRBV29-1 few CSVGDLRSEQFF TGCAGCGTTGGGGACCTCAGGAGTGAGCAGTTCTTC
. 15 TRBJ2-5 TRBV11-1 . CASSFWGYAGMTQYF TGTGCCAGCAGCTTCTGGGGGTACGCTGGAATGACCCAGTACTTC
TRBD1 15 TRBJ2-5 TRBV7-9 few CASRASGGLSETQYF TGTGCCAGCAGGGCATCAGGGGGCCTTAGCGAGACCCAGTACTTC
. 12 TRBJ2-5 TRBV28 many CASSLRRETQYF TGTGCCAGCAGCTTGCGAAGGGAGACCCAGTACTTC
. 18 TRBJ2-5 TRBV25-1 . CASERTGTPRGYQETQYF TGTGCCAGCGAGCGCACGGGGACTCCGAGGGGATACCAAGAGACCCAGTACTTC
TRBD2 14 TRBJ2-5 TRBV5-1 . CASSLAGLAGAEYF TGCGCCAGCAGCTTGGCGGGACTAGCGGGGGCTGAGTACTTC
. 14 TRBJ1-4 TRBV29-1 . CSVRTQKDDEELFF TGCAGCGTTCGGACCCAAAAGGATGATGAAGAACTGTTTTTT
TRBD2 15 TRBJ2-4 TRBV24-1 few CATEAGGFSKNIQYF TGTGCCACCGAAGCGGGGGGCTTTTCGAAAAACATTCAGTACTTC
TRBD2 18 TRBJ2-7 TRBV5-1 . CASSLLPWSGGTNNEQYF TGCGCCAGCAGCCTCCTCCCGTGGAGCGGGGGAACTAACAATGAGCAGTACTTC
. 13 TRBJ2-7 TRBV18 . CASSPLLVDEQYF TGTGCCAGCTCACCATTGTTAGTCGACGAGCAGTACTTC
. 13 TRBJ2-7 TRBV27 . CASSPQGFYEQYF TGTGCCAGCAGTCCGCAGGGCTTCTACGAGCAGTACTTC
. 14 TRBJ2-3 TRBV19 . CASSIWGQADTQYF TGTGCCAGTAGTATTTGGGGGCAAGCAGATACGCAGTATTTT
. 14 TRBJ1-2 TRBV2 once CASSPTTVNYGYTF TGTGCCAGCAGTCCAACGACAGTGAACTATGGCTACACCTTC
. 14 TRBJ2-1 TRBV4-3 . CASSQTGVYNEQFF TGCGCCAGCAGCCAAACTGGAGTCTACAATGAGCAGTTCTTC
. 13 TRBJ2-1 TRBV15 few CATRTGRGNEQFF TGTGCCACGAGGACAGGTCGGGGGAATGAGCAGTTCTTC
. 14 TRBJ2-5 TRBV6-5 few CASSSLLGPETQYF TGTGCCAGCAGTTCCCTTCTGGGGCCAGAGACCCAGTACTTC
TRBD1 16 TRBJ1-4 TRBV20-1 . CSARSFTGGAGEKLFF TGCAGTGCTAGATCGTTTACAGGGGGCGCTGGTGAAAAACTGTTTTTT
TRBD2 16 TRBJ2-3 TRBV12-3/TRBV12-4 . CASSPRSGGAFDTQYF TGTGCCAGCAGTCCCCGTAGCGGGGGGGCCTTTGATACGCAGTATTTT
. 12 TRBJ1-1 TRBV29-1 . CSAHISNTEAFF TGCAGCGCCCACATCTCGAACACTGAAGCTTTCTTT
TRBD1 14 TRBJ1-5 TRBV12-3/TRBV12-4 . CASRRQGENQPQHF TGTGCCAGCAGACGACAGGGGGAGAATCAGCCCCAGCATTTT
TRBD2 14 TRBJ2-1 TRBV6-5 . CASSRSGGGYEQFF TGTGCCAGCAGTAGAAGCGGGGGGGGCTATGAGCAGTTCTTC
. 18 TRBJ2-1 TRBV5-6 few CASSSPLDSTHSYNEQFF TGTGCCAGCAGCTCGCCCTTGGACAGCACCCACTCCTACAATGAGCAGTTCTTC
. 15 TRBJ1-1 TRBV9 . CASSPSGRLYTEAFF TGTGCCAGCAGCCCTTCAGGGAGGTTGTACACTGAAGCTTTCTTT
TRBD1 16 TRBJ2-1 TRBV11-2 few CASSTSDRGPPHEQFF TGTGCCAGCAGCACGAGTGACAGGGGGCCACCCCATGAGCAGTTCTTC